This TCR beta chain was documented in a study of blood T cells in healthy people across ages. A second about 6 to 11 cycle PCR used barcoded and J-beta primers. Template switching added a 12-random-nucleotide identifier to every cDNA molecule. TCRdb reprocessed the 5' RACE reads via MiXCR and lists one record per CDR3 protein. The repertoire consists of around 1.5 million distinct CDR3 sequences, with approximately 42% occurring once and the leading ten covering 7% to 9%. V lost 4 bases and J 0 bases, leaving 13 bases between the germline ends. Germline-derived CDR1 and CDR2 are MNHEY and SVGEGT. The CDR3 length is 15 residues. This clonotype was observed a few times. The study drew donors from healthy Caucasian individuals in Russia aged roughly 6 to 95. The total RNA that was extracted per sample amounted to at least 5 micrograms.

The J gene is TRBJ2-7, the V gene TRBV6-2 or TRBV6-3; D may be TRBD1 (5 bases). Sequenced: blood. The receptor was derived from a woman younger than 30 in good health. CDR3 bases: TGTGCCAGCAGTTGGGAACAGGACCTCTCCTACGAGCAGTACTTC. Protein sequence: CASSWEQDLSYEQYF.